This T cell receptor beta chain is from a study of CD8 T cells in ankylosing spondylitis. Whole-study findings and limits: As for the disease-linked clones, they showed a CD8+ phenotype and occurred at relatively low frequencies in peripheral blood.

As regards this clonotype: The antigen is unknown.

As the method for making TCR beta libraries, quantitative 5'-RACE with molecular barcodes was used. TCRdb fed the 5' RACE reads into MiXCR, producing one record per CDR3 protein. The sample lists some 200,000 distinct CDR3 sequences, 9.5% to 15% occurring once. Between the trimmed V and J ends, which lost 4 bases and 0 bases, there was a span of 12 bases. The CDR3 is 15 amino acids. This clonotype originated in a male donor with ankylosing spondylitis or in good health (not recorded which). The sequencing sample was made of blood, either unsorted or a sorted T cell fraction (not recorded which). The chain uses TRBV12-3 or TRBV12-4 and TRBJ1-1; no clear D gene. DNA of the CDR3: TGTGCCAGCAGTTCGCCTATCGACATGAACACTGAAGCTTTCTTT. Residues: CASSSPIDMNTEAFF.